This is a list of T cell receptor beta chains from one sample in a study of blood T cell repertoires in COVID-19. The repertoire was sequenced with immunoSEQ multiplex PCR; TCRdb's copy has only in-frame clones and lacks some. The repertoire holds under 350,000 clones, with around 87% as singletons. The sequencing input was peripheral blood. The receptors derive from a man between 18 and 35 years old with active or convalescent COVID-19. Each CDR3 is given with its conserved first and last residue. D genes are given only for firm matches. Clone size is given for some rows only: seen once, a few or many times, or a class if the clone is expanded.

D | J | V | size | CDR3 | DNA
TRBD2 | TRBJ2-2 | TRBV11-3 | once | CASSFETGGTGELFF | TGTGCCAGCAGCTTTGAAACGGGGGGGACCGGGGAGCTGTTTTTT
NA | TRBJ1-1 | TRBV4-1 | NA | CASSQGRNTEAFF | TGCGCCAGCAGCCAAGGCAGGAACACTGAAGCTTTCTTT
TRBD1 | TRBJ2-7 | TRBV5-1 | NA | CASSVGQTTSYEQYF | TGCGCCAGCAGCGTGGGACAGACAACCTCCTACGAGCAGTACTTC
TRBD2 | TRBJ2-2 | TRBV13 | NA | CASSYRSGGTTTGELFF | TGTGCCAGCAGCTATCGAAGCGGGGGGACAACGACCGGGGAGCTGTTTTTT
NA | TRBJ2-7 | TRBV7-9 | NA | CASSLGDRSGGYF | TGTGCCAGCAGCTTGGGAGACAGGAGTGGGGGTTACTTC
TRBD1 | TRBJ1-1 | TRBV7-3 | NA | CASSLWGQGGTEAFF | TGTGCCAGCAGCTTATGGGGACAGGGAGGCACTGAAGCTTTCTTT
TRBD1 | TRBJ1-5 | TRBV6-6 | NA | CASREDRTSNQPQHF | TGTGCCAGCAGGGAGGACAGGACTAGCAATCAGCCCCAGCATTTT
NA | TRBJ2-7 | TRBV4-1 | NA | CASSSGSAYEQYF | TGCGCCAGCAGCTCCGGGAGTGCCTACGAGCAGTACTTC
NA | TRBJ1-2 | TRBV19 | NA | CASSIEGRDGYTF | TGTGCCAGTAGTATAGAGGGTCGGGATGGCTACACCTTC
NA | TRBJ2-1 | TRBV11-1 | once | CASSLKYNEQFF | TGTGCCAGCAGCCTAAAATACAATGAGCAGTTCTTC
NA | TRBJ2-1 | TRBV13 | NA | CASSPGQLPNEQFF | TGTGCCAGCAGCCCCGGACAGCTACCCAATGAGCAGTTCTTC
TRBD2 | TRBJ2-5 | TRBV7-2 | NA | CASSLGLAAGRETQYF | TGTGCCAGCAGCTTAGGACTAGCGGCCGGTCGGGAGACCCAGTACTTC
NA | TRBJ1-1 | TRBV28 | NA | CASRIAGTEAFF | TGTGCCAGCAGGATTGCGGGAACTGAAGCTTTCTTT
TRBD1 | TRBJ2-1 | TRBV5-4 | NA | CASRTGTGQGINEQFF | TGTGCCAGCAGAACCGGCACGGGACAGGGGATCAATGAGCAGTTCTTC
NA | TRBJ1-2 | TRBV10-3 | NA | CAISGGQTTYGYTF | TGTGCCATCAGTGGAGGACAGACCACCTATGGCTACACCTTC
NA | TRBJ1-6 | TRBV28 | NA | CASSPYDNSPLHF | TGTGCCAGCAGCCCCTACGATAATTCACCCCTCCACTTT
NA | TRBJ1-1 | TRBV5-1 | NA | CASSFGSSTEAFF | TGCGCCAGCAGCTTTGGCTCGTCCACTGAAGCTTTCTTT
NA | TRBJ2-5 | TRBV6-5 | NA | CASPGLGETQYF | TGTGCCAGCCCTGGACTTGGGGAGACCCAGTACTTC
NA | TRBJ2-5 | TRBV28 | NA | CASSLTYGGQETQYF | TGTGCCAGCAGTTTAACGTACGGGGGCCAAGAGACCCAGTACTTC
NA | TRBJ2-3 | TRBV7-6 | NA | CASSLEPPRGTSSTDTQYF | TGTGCCAGCAGCTTAGAGCCCCCTCGCGGGACTTCAAGCACAGATACGCAGTATTTT
NA | TRBJ1-1 | TRBV29-1 | NA | CSVSDRNTEAFF | TGCAGCGTCAGTGATCGGAACACTGAAGCTTTCTTT
TRBD1 | TRBJ2-7 | TRBV29-1 | NA | CSAHRQGSYEQYF | TGCAGCGCCCACAGACAGGGTTCCTACGAGCAGTACTTC
TRBD2 | TRBJ2-7 | TRBV7-6 | NA | CASSARLAGGTYEQYF | TGTGCCAGCAGCGCCAGACTAGCGGGGGGAACCTACGAGCAGTACTTC
NA | TRBJ2-6 | TRBV3-1/TRBV3-2 | once | CASSPPGVGANVLTF | TGTGCCAGCAGCCCCCCGGGTGTTGGGGCCAACGTCCTGACTTTC
NA | TRBJ2-3 | TRBV28 | once | CASEGWTDTQYF | TGTGCCAGCGAGGGATGGACAGATACGCAGTATTTT
NA | TRBJ2-3 | TRBV5-1 | NA | CASSLGLAGGIDTQYF | TGCGCCAGCAGCTTGGGGTTAGCCGGCGGGATAGATACGCAGTATTTT
TRBD2 | TRBJ2-7 | TRBV19 | once | CASRVRGSETIEQYF | TGTGCCAGTAGGGTACGCGGGAGTGAAACTATAGAGCAGTACTTC
TRBD1 | TRBJ1-4 | TRBV2 | NA | CASSETGTQSTNEKLFF | TGTGCCAGCAGCGAGACAGGGACACAATCAACTAATGAAAAACTGTTTTTT
NA | TRBJ2-2 | TRBV9 | NA | CASSVGGDFVDTGELFF | TGTGCCAGCAGCGTAGGGGGCGACTTCGTGGACACCGGGGAGCTGTTTTTT
TRBD2 | TRBJ2-1 | TRBV7-2 | NA | CASILAGASYNEQFF | TGTGCCAGCATTCTAGCGGGAGCATCCTACAATGAGCAGTTCTTC